Listed below are T cell receptor beta chains from one sample, sequenced in a study of T cells in Graves' hyperthyroidism and ophthalmopathy. One entry per CDR3 protein results from TCRdb running MiXCR on the multiplex PCR reads. The profile shows over 700,000 distinct CDR3 sequences, just over 35% of them singletons. Sequenced input: blood. These receptors came from a woman in her forties with Graves' hyperthyroidism. The CDR3 runs from the conserved cysteine through the conserved F or W. D genes are given only for firm matches. Expanded clones get a size class; other rows say once, few or many, or leave the size out.

few	TRBV10-3	13	.	TRBJ2-3	TGTGCCATCAGCGGCGAGGGGACAGATACGCAGTATTTT	CAISGEGTDTQYF
.	TRBV15	13	TRBD1	TRBJ2-7	TGTGCCACCAGCCCTGGACAGGGGTACGAGCAGTACTTC	CATSPGQGYEQYF
.	TRBV4-3	15	.	TRBJ1-3	TGCGCCAGCAGCCAAGGAAAGAGCTCTGGAAACACCATATATTTT	CASSQGKSSGNTIYF
few	TRBV24-1	14	.	TRBJ1-5	TGTGCCACCAGTGATTTTAACAGGGATCAGCCCCAGCATTTT	CATSDFNRDQPQHF
.	TRBV24-1	15	TRBD1	TRBJ2-2	TGTGCCAGCATTGAACAGGGGCCGAACACCGGGGAGCTGTTTTTT	CASIEQGPNTGELFF
many	TRBV9	13	.	TRBJ1-3	TGTGCCTACACTTCGGGCCTCGAAAACACCATATATTTT	CAYTSGLENTIYF
.	TRBV10-3	14	.	TRBJ1-2	TGTGCCATCACCGGGACGAGGGGCTACGGTGGCTACACCTTC	CAITGTRGYGGYTF
.	TRBV29-1	15	TRBD1	TRBJ2-7	TGCAGCGTTTCCCCCTCCCTGGACAGGCCCTACGAGCAGTACTTC	CSVSPSLDRPYEQYF
many	TRBV15	13	.	TRBJ2-7	TGTGCCACCAGCAACAGGGGAGGGCACGAGCAGTACTTC	CATSNRGGHEQYF
.	TRBV13	15	TRBD1	TRBJ2-7	TGTGCCAGCAGCTCCAGGACAGGGGGAGTGTACGAGCAGTACTTC	CASSSRTGGVYEQYF
.	TRBV9	16	.	TRBJ2-5	TGTGCCAGCAGCGTTAGGCTGGGGGGTTTCCAAGAGACCCAGTACTTC	CASSVRLGGFQETQYF
.	TRBV7-2	18	.	TRBJ2-2	TGTGCCAGCAGTTTAGGACTTGTCTCATACACGAACACCGGGGAGCTGTTTTTT	CASSLGLVSYTNTGELFF
many	TRBV7-9	13	.	TRBJ1-2	TGTGCCAGCAGCCCCCGGTCCAACTATGGCTACACCTTC	CASSPRSNYGYTF
.	TRBV7-9	16	.	TRBJ2-7	TGTGCCAGCAGCTGTCCCCCCGGTCAGGGATGTGATGAGCAGTACTTC	CASSCPPGQGCDEQYF
.	TRBV7-2	15	TRBD1	TRBJ2-2	TGTGCCACCAAAAATAGACAGGGTCGGACCGGGGAGCTGTTTTTT	CATKNRQGRTGELFF
.	TRBV4-1	14	.	TRBJ2-7	TGCGCCAGCAGCCAAGATCTCGGGCGCTACGAGCAGTACTTC	CASSQDLGRYEQYF
.	TRBV6-6	14	TRBD1	TRBJ1-2	TGTGCCAACAGCCTCCAGGGGGGGGACGGGGGCTACACCTTC	CANSLQGGDGGYTF
.	TRBV7-9	18	TRBD2	TRBJ2-3	TGTGCCAGCAGCTTAGTCTCGACTAGCGGGGGCTTCACAGATACGCAGTATTTT	CASSLVSTSGGFTDTQYF
.	TRBV7-9	12	.	TRBJ2-7	TGTGCCAGCAGTTTCATGGCGTACGAGCAGTACTTC	CASSFMAYEQYF
.	TRBV29-1	13	.	TRBJ1-2	TGCAGCGTTGACGACGGGGGGACGGATGGCTACACCTTC	CSVDDGGTDGYTF
.	TRBV12-5	14	.	TRBJ2-7	TGTGCCAGCAACCCCAGGGGACCCTCCTACGAGCAGTACTTC	CASNPRGPSYEQYF
.	TRBV14	13	.	TRBJ1-1	TGTGCCGGCAGCCAGTTTCTACAGGGAGAAGCTTTCTTT	CAGSQFLQGEAFF
.	TRBV19	13	.	TRBJ2-7	TGTGCCAGCTCGGACAGCGGGTGGAACGAGCAGTACTTC	CASSDSGWNEQYF
once	TRBV20-1	13	TRBD1	TRBJ2-1	TGCAGTGCGCGGACAGGGGGCCAAAATGAGCAGTTCTTC	CSARTGGQNEQFF
.	TRBV6-1	13	TRBD1	TRBJ1-1	TGTGCCAGCAGAGCCCAGGGGGCCCGGGGAGCTTTCTTT	CASRAQGARGAFF
.	TRBV5-8	16	.	TRBJ1-1	TGTGCCAGCAGCTACCGGGACATACGGTTCGAAGTGGAAGCTTTCTTT	CASSYRDIRFEVEAFF
.	TRBV4-3	14	.	TRBJ1-1	TGCGCCAGCAGCCAAGTACCGGGTCGGACTGAAGCTTTCTTT	CASSQVPGRTEAFF
many	TRBV12-3/TRBV12-4	14	.	TRBJ1-3	TGTGCCAGCAGTTTCGGGCAGGGAGGGAACACCATATATTTT	CASSFGQGGNTIYF
many	TRBV5-1	14	TRBD1	TRBJ1-1	TGCGCCAGCAGCTTGCGAGGGGGCGAAACTGAAGCTTTCTTT	CASSLRGGETEAFF
.	TRBV7-2	16	TRBD2	TRBJ2-5	TGTGCCAGCAGCTTACGGTTAGCGGGATGGGAAGAGACCCAGTACTTC	CASSLRLAGWEETQYF
few	TRBV14	17	TRBD2	TRBJ2-7	TGTGCCAGCAGCCAAGTCCACGGACTAGCGGGAGTATACGAGCAGTACTTC	CASSQVHGLAGVYEQYF
.	TRBV6-2/TRBV6-3	15	.	TRBJ1-1	TGTGCCAGCAGTTACTCCTGGACCCCGAACACTGAAGCTTTCTTT	CASSYSWTPNTEAFF
many	TRBV12-3/TRBV12-4	14	.	TRBJ1-4	TGTGCCAGCAGGCCGACAGCCATGAATGAAAAACTGTTTTTT	CASRPTAMNEKLFF
.	TRBV25-1	17	.	TRBJ2-5	TGTGCCAGCAGCTCCGGGTTGGCAGGGGCCCTCCGAGAGACCCAGTACTTC	CASSSGLAGALRETQYF
.	TRBV2	17	.	TRBJ1-5	TGTGCCAGCAATAACGGCATATGGCCAGGTGATTTGGAGCCCCAGCATTTT	CASNNGIWPGDLEPQHF
few	TRBV5-1	16	.	TRBJ1-4	TGCGCCAGCAGCTTGGAGGGGGGCCCAACTAATGAAAAACTGTTTTTT	CASSLEGGPTNEKLFF
.	TRBV12-3/TRBV12-4	17	.	TRBJ1-2	TGTGCCAGCAGTTTGGGCTTGGGAGAAGGGACCGGCTATGGCTACACCTTC	CASSLGLGEGTGYGYTF
many	TRBV19	14	.	TRBJ1-5	TGTGCCTCAACCTCGGACAGAATCAATCAGCCCCAGCATTTT	CASTSDRINQPQHF
many	TRBV6-5	12	.	TRBJ1-5	TGTGCCAGCGGCCCTTTTGGCCAGCCCCAGCATTTT	CASGPFGQPQHF
many	TRBV6-6	15	.	TRBJ1-6	TGTGCCAGCCGACCCTCGGACGGTCGCAATTCACCCCTCCACTTT	CASRPSDGRNSPLHF
many	TRBV29-1	14	.	TRBJ1-2	TGCAGCGTGATGATGACAGGAATTAACTATGGCTACACCTTC	CSVMMTGINYGYTF
.	TRBV12-3/TRBV12-4	16	.	TRBJ1-5	TGTGCCAGCAGCGCGCAGCCGCTTGGGGGCAATCAGCCCCAGCATTTT	CASSAQPLGGNQPQHF
.	TRBV7-9	15	TRBD1	TRBJ2-2	TGTGCCAGCAGCCACCGGGACAGATTTACCGGGGAGCTGTTTTTT	CASSHRDRFTGELFF
many	TRBV29-1	13	TRBD2	TRBJ2-5	TGCAGCGGTGATACTAGCGAGCAAGAGACCCAGTACTTC	CSGDTSEQETQYF
.	TRBV5-4	15	.	TRBJ1-1	TGTGCCAGCAGCTCAGACAGGAAGGATGACACTGAAGCTTTCTTT	CASSSDRKDDTEAFF
.	TRBV25-1	11	.	TRBJ1-2	TGTGCCAGCCAGGACTTCTATGGCTACACCTTC	CASQDFYGYTF
.	TRBV19	17	TRBD1	TRBJ1-2	TGTGCCAGTAGTATCGGTGGGGACAGATCTTCTAACTATGGCTACACCTTC	CASSIGGDRSSNYGYTF
few	TRBV20-1	14	.	TRBJ2-2	TGCAGTGCTACCCCGCCAGGGGTGGCCGGGGAGCTGTTTTTT	CSATPPGVAGELFF
.	TRBV2	12	TRBD2	TRBJ2-7	TGTGCCAGCAAGAGCGGGAGGGATGAGCAGTACTTC	CASKSGRDEQYF
many	TRBV12-3/TRBV12-4	13	.	TRBJ1-2	TGTGCCAGCAGTTCTCGCCCGAACTATGGCTACACCTTC	CASSSRPNYGYTF
once	TRBV7-2	15	.	TRBJ2-3	TGTGCCAGCAGCTTATTGGGGGGAAAAGCAGATACGCAGTATTTT	CASSLLGGKADTQYF
many	TRBV19	13	.	TRBJ1-5	TGTGCCACACAGGGTTGGGGCAATCAGCCCCAGCATTTT	CATQGWGNQPQHF
.	TRBV5-1	16	.	TRBJ1-6	TGCACCAGCAGCTTGGAAGGACCCTCCTATAATTCACCCCTCCACTTT	CTSSLEGPSYNSPLHF
.	TRBV30	12	.	TRBJ2-2	TGTGCCTGGACTTCGAACACCGGGGAGCTGTTTTTT	CAWTSNTGELFF